The clone carrying this T cell receptor (beta chain) is judged medium-sized. Its antigen remains unknown. The data stem from a study of T and B cells in COVID-19 patients. Overall study results and limits: At recovery TRB diversity and richness exceeded healthy donors, after highly clonal active COVID-19 repertoires.

V lost 1 base to trimming and J lost 5 bases; unmatched junction nucleotides: 5. The CDR3 loop spans 15 amino acids. Germline V gene lookup returns CDR1 LNHNV and CDR2 YYDKDF (reference sequence). TRB rearrangements were amplified by multiplex PCR with BIOMED2 TRB-A/B primers. TCRdb used MiXCR to reprocess the multiplex PCR reads, holding one entry per CDR3 protein. The data contain 1,500 or so distinct CDR3 sequences, about 29% of them singletons. From blood, roughly 220-550 ng of genomic DNA served as TRB template. The sequence came from a human donor with active COVID-19. The sample comprised blood. This sequence joins TRBV15 and TRBJ2-1; 7 nucleotides align to TRBD2. This CDR3 is CATSRASGAHNEQFF. For the CDR3, the DNA is TGTGCCACCAGCAGAGCGAGCGGGGCACACAATGAGCAGTTCTTC.